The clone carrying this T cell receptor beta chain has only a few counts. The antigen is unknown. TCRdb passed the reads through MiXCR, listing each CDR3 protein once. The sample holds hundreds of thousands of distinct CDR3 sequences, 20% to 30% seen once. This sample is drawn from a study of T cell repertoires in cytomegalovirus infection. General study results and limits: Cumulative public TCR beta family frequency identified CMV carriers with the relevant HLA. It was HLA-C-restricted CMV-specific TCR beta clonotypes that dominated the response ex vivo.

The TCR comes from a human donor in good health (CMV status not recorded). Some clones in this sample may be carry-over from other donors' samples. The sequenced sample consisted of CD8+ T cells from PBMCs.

The CDR3 sequence: CASPLDTNYGYTF. The CDR3 DNA follows: TGTGCCAGCCCTCTGGACACAAACTATGGCTACACCTTC. This chain uses TRBV2 with TRBJ1-2, with D tentatively TRBD1 (5 bases). This CDR3 is built from 13 residues. V was pared by 8 bases and J by 2 bases, with 12 bases between. CDR1 is SNHLY, CDR2 FYNNEI, per germline.